The 27 T cell receptor delta chains below were found in one sample sequenced in a study of gamma-delta chains in newborns, infants, children. TCRdb reanalyzed the reads using CATT. This table has roughly 14,000 delta-chain clones, about 7% appearing once. The sample consisted of blood. Every receptor here comes from a child who was a newborn, infant or young child, either healthy, febrile or measles-vaccinated (not recorded which).

This clone was found a few times. The V gene is TRDV2, the J gene TRDJ3; TRDD3 aligns across 7 bases. Germline CDR1 and CDR2: GEAIGNYY and EKD. V trimming: 3 bases; J trimming: 0 bases; junction bases outside the gene matches: 7. This CDR3 region has 18 residues. CDR3 protein: CACDPWGVSSWDTRQMFF. DNA for the CDR3: TGTGCCTGTGACCCCTGGGGGGTCAGCTCCTGGGACACCCGACAGATGTTTTTC.

The rearrangement joins TRDV1 to TRDJ1; D tentatively reads TRDD2 or TRDD3 (5 bases each). Germline CDR1 is TSWWSYY and CDR2 is QGS. Trimming cost V 5 bases and J 1 base, with 32 bases left between them. This CDR3 has 21 amino acids. The CDR3 DNA is TGTGCTCTTGGGAGCTCCTTCATATCGCCGGGGACGATCTCCTTCACCGATAAACTCATCTTT. This encodes CALGSSFISPGTISFTDKLIF.

This clone has just a few counts. One end of the junction varies from germline; a read error may be responsible. The chain employs TRDV2 and TRDJ2, with 11 positions matching TRDD3. The germline V gene encodes CDR1 GEAIGNYY and CDR2 EKD. The CDR3 runs 15 residues. DNA for the CDR3: TGTTCCTGTGACATACTGGGGGATAAGTCAGCACAACTCTTCTTT. This codes for CSCDILGDKSAQLFF.

Only a few counts were recorded for this clone. TCRdb's protein, taken from a much larger clone, differs from this DNA's translation at residue 16, likely owing to a read error; the protein displayed comes from the DNA. The genes are TRDV2 and TRDJ3; 7 bases align to TRDD3. Germline CDR1 and CDR2: GEAIGNYY and EKD. The length of the CDR3 is 18 residues. CDR3 sequence (DNA): TGTGCCTGTGACACCTCATGGGGGAGCTCCTGGGACACCCGACAGACGTTTTTC. The encoded protein is CACDTSWGSSWDTRQTFF.

This clone was detected only a few times. At one end the junction does not follow the germline gene, possibly because of a read error. V is TRDV2 and J is TRDJ3; D might be TRDD3 (6 bases). Per the germline V gene, CDR1 is GEAIGNYY and CDR2 is EKD. CDR3 size: 18 residues. The CDR3 DNA reads TGTGCCTGTGACGTACTGGGACTGGGCTCCTGGGGCACCCGACAGATGTTTTTC. The encoded protein is CACDVLGLGSWGTRQMFF.

This clone was seen only a few times. The rearrangement uses TRDV2 and TRDJ3; 10 bases fit TRDD3. With 0 bases clipped from V and 4 bases from J, the junction kept 2 bases outside the gene matches. The V gene's germline CDR1 is GEAIGNYY and CDR2 EKD. The CDR3 contains 17 residues. The DNA for the CDR3 is TGTGCCTGTGACACCGTCTGGGGGATATGGGACACCCGACAGATGTTTTTC. Its protein product is CACDTVWGIWDTRQMFF.

This clone was detected many times. Other DNA sequences in this specimen translate into the identical CDR3. The V and J genes are TRDV2 and TRDJ2; 7 bases are a match to TRDD3. The V and J ends lost 3 bases and 0 bases, in that order; junction bases with no gene match: 3. Germline lookup yields CDR1 GEAIGNYY and CDR2 EKD. The CDR3 extends over 15 amino acids. The CDR3 region has the DNA TGTGCCTGTGACCACTGGGGAGCTTTGACAGCACAACTCTTCTTT. Protein: CACDHWGALTAQLFF.

The rearrangement links TRDV2 to TRDJ2; TRDD3 matches 10 bases. This CDR3 contains 17 residues. The germline V gene has CDR1 GEAIGNYY and CDR2 EKD. The V segment lost 0 bases and the J segment 0 bases; nucleotides outside the gene matches: 3. The CDR3 protein is CACDTLGDKALTAQLFF. CDR3 coding DNA: TGTGCCTGTGACACCCTGGGGGATAAAGCTTTGACAGCACAACTCTTCTTT.

The J gene is TRDJ1, the V gene TRDV2, with 9 bases lining up with TRDD3. The CDR3 length is 18 residues. Germline CDR1 and CDR2: GEAIGNYY and EKD. Trimming cost V 3 bases and J 0 bases; bases outside gene matches: 13. CDR3 sequence (DNA): TGTGCCTGTGACGCACTGGGGGAGTCTTCCTTGTACACCGATAAACTCATCTTT. As protein: CACDALGESSLYTDKLIF.

This clone was observed a handful of times. The chain joins TRDV2 to TRDJ3, with 9 bases identical to TRDD3. Per germline, CDR1 GEAIGNYY and CDR2 EKD. This CDR3 has 18 amino acids. Losses at the gene ends were 4 bases for V and 0 bases for J; bases not matched to a gene: 6. CDR3 amino acids: CACDFTGDTSWDTRQMFF. The CDR3 nucleotides are TGTGCCTGTGATTTTACGGGGGATACCTCCTGGGACACCCGACAGATGTTTTTC.

This clone showed up many times. A much larger clone is a single base away; this may be a read error. This chain uses TRDV2 with TRDJ3; 7 bases fit TRDD3. The CDR3 consists of 16 residues. V dropped 0 bases and J dropped 5; count of bases not matched to a gene: 3. Germline V CDR1 and CDR2: GEAIGNYY, EKD. The CDR3 sequence is CACDTWGTRDTRQMFF. The DNA of the CDR3 is TGTGCCTGTGACACCTGGGGGACCCGGGACACCCGACAGATGTTTTTC.

This clone was detected only a few times. J is TRDJ3 and V is TRDV2, with D tentatively TRDD3 (6 bases). From germline, CDR1 is GEAIGNYY and CDR2 EKD. Between the trimmed V and J ends, which lost 2 bases and 4 bases, there was a span of 11 bases. CDR3 length: 16 amino acids. The CDR3 is CACDKMGAWDTRQMFF. CDR3 bases: TGTGCCTGTGACAAAATGGGGGCTTGGGACACCCGACAGATGTTTTTC.

This clone has a handful of counts. The rearrangement uses TRDV1 and TRDJ2; possible D gene TRDD3, 5 bases. This CDR3 comprises 17 residues. Germline V lookup: CDR1 TSWWSYY, CDR2 QGS. The ends were cut back, 1 base at V and 0 bases at J, with 12 bases in the middle. CDR3 bases: TGTGCTCTTGGGGAACAAGCGACCTGGGCTTTGACAGCACAACTCTTCTTT. It translates to CALGEQATWALTAQLFF.

This clone was detected a few times. One end of the junction varies from germline; a read error may be responsible. This chain links TRDV2 with TRDJ3; the match to TRDD3 covers 7 bases. CDR3 length: 19 amino acids. CDR1 is GEAIGNYY and CDR2 is EKD in the germline V gene. CDR3 loop: CACGTVGDASSWDIRQMFF. CDR3 nucleotide sequence: TGTGCCTGTGGCACCGTGGGGGACGCGAGCTCCTGGGACATCCGACAGATGTTTTTC.

In this sample, this clone turned up many times. The V gene is TRDV2, the J gene TRDJ3; 10 nucleotides line up with TRDD3. The length of the CDR3 is 19 residues. With 0 bases clipped from V and 1 base from J, the junction kept 5 bases outside the gene matches. Per the germline V gene, CDR1 is GEAIGNYY and CDR2 is EKD. The CDR3 sequence: CACDTWGIPRSWDTRQMFF. The DNA of the CDR3 is TGTGCCTGTGACACCTGGGGGATACCGAGGTCCTGGGACACCCGACAGATGTTTTTC.

This clone was observed at least ten times. Other DNA sequences from this sample encode an identical CDR3 as well. The chain carries TRDV2 and TRDJ3, with 8 bases identical to TRDD3. J lost 3 bases, V lost 0 bases, and 3 bases had no gene match. The CDR3 sequence is 17 residues long. Germline V gives CDR1 GEAIGNYY, CDR2 EKD. The CDR3 reads CACDTWGYNWDTRQMFF. The CDR3 coding sequence is TGTGCCTGTGACACCTGGGGATACAACTGGGACACCCGACAGATGTTTTTC.

In regard to this clone: The junction shows a germline mismatch at one end, possibly a read error. The J gene is TRDJ3, the V gene TRDV2; 8 nucleotides line up with TRDD3. The CDR3 contains 19 residues. From germline, CDR1 is GEAIGNYY and CDR2 EKD. The CDR3 loop reads CACDTWDTPSSWDTRQTFF. CDR3 nucleotides: TGTGCCTGTGACACCTGGGATACGCCGAGCTCCTGGGACACCCGACAGACGTTTTTC.

This clone was seen only a few times. One end of the junction varies from germline; a read error may be responsible. V usage is TRDV2 and J usage is TRDJ3; 10 positions match TRDD3. The germline gives CDR1 GEAIGNYY, CDR2 EKD. CDR3 length: 18 residues. The CDR3 spells CACGTGGYASRDTRQMFF. CDR3 bases: TGTGCCTGTGGCACCGGGGGATACGCGTCCCGGGACACCCGACAAATGTTTTTC.

This clone was seen only a few times. One end of the junction is discordant with germline, which a read error may explain. Different DNA sequences within this sample yield the same CDR3. The chain couples TRDV2 to TRDJ3; TRDD3 matches at 9 bases. The CDR3 length is 20 residues. CDR1 is GEAIGNYY and CDR2 is EKD in the germline V gene. CDR3 loop: CACDTGNWGTISWDTRQMFF. The DNA of the CDR3 is TGTGCCTGTGACACCGGGAACTGGGGGACCATCTCCTGGGATACCCGACAGATGTTTTTC.

The sample holds a few counts of this clone. This may be a read error, as it is one base from a much larger clone. The chain links TRDV2 to TRDJ3; 8 positions match TRDD3. Germline CDR1 is GEAIGNYY and CDR2 is EKD. The CDR3 extends over 18 amino acids. CDR3 nucleotide sequence: TGTGCCTGTGGCACCCTGGGATACGGGACCTGGGACACCCGACAGATGTTTTTC. It codes for CACGTLGYGTWDTRQMFF.

This clone was recorded a few times. V is TRDV2 and J is TRDJ3, with 8 bases matching TRDD3. CDR1 and CDR2 (germline): GEAIGNYY, EKD. The CDR3 spans 19 residues. J gave up 0 bases and V 2 bases, and 8 bases lay outside the gene matches. The CDR3 here is CACDILGATLSWDTRQMFF. In DNA form, the CDR3 reads TGTGCCTGTGACATACTGGGGGCTACGCTCTCCTGGGACACCCGACAGATGTTTTTC.

In regard to this clone: A far more abundant clone sits one base away, making this likely a read error. At the DNA level, this CDR3 is encoded by other sequences in the same sample as well. The chain carries TRDV2 and TRDJ2; TRDD3 aligns across 8 bases. The CDR3 spans 16 residues. V lost 3 bases, J lost 0 bases, and 5 bases stayed unmatched. Germline lookup yields CDR1 GEAIGNYY and CDR2 EKD. The CDR3 DNA sequence: TGTGCCTGTGACGTGCTGGGGGAAGCTTTGACAGCACAACTCTTCTTT. Translating it yields CACDVLGEALTAQLFF.

The chain recombines TRDV2 with TRDJ1; perhaps TRDD3 as D (5 bases). Germline lookup yields CDR1 GEAIGNYY and CDR2 EKD. This CDR3 is built from 12 residues. Trimming took 2 bases from V and 5 from J, leaving 8 bases between them. The CDR3 loop reads CACDIWVDKLIF. DNA for the CDR3: TGTGCCTGTGACATCTGGGTAGATAAACTCATCTTT.

The chain links TRDV2 to TRDJ3; D is possibly TRDD3 (6 bases). V lost 3 bases to trimming and J lost 1 base, with 21 bases between them. The CDR3 has 20 residues. CDR1 GEAIGNYY and CDR2 EKD come from the germline V gene. CDR3 coding DNA: TGTGCCTGTGACCCCTTAAGGGGGACCTCCTATTCCTGGGACACCCGACAGATGTTTTTC. Translating it yields CACDPLRGTSYSWDTRQMFF.

This clone has just a few counts. The chain employs TRDV2 and TRDJ3, with 9 bases fitting TRDD3. Germline V gene lookup returns CDR1 GEAIGNYY and CDR2 EKD. This CDR3 spans 18 amino acids. V gave up 1 base and J gave up 0 bases; unmatched junction bases: 3. The CDR3 DNA reads TGTGCCTGTGACACGGGGATACGCTTCTCCTGGGACACCCGACAGATGTTTTTC. Protein product: CACDTGIRFSWDTRQMFF.

Remarks on this clone: Its ends do not fully match the called genes, so a read error is possible. Within the sample, other DNA sequences also encode this same CDR3. The chain combines TRDV2 with TRDJ3; 11 positions match TRDD3. From germline, CDR1 is GEAIGNYY and CDR2 EKD. The CDR3 covers 20 residues. CDR3 in amino acids: CACDTAWGILSSWDTRQMFF. The CDR3 DNA reads TGTGCCTGTGACACCGCCTGGGGGATACTGAGCTCCTGGGACACCCGCCAGATGTTTTTC.

This chain links TRDV2 with TRDJ3; the match to TRDD3 covers 7 bases. CDR3 length equals 20 residues. The germline gives CDR1 GEAIGNYY, CDR2 EKD. Trimming at V came to 0 bases and at J to 1 base, leaving 11 bases not matched to a gene. DNA of the CDR3: TGTGCCTGTGACACCGGGGTAGTACTGGGGACTTCCTGGGACACCCGACAGATGTTTTTC. It codes for CACDTGVVLGTSWDTRQMFF.